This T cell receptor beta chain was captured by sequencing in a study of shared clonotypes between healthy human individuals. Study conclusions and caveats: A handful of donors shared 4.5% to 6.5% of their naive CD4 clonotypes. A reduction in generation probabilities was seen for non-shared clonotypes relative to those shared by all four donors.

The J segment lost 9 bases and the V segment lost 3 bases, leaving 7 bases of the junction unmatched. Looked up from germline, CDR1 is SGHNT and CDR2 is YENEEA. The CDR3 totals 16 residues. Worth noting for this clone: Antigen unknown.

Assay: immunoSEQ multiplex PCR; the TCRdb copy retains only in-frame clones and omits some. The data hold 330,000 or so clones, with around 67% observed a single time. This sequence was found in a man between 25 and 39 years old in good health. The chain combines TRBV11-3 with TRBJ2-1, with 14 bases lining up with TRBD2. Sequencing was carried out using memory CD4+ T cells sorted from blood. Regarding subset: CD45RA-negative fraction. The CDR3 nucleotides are TGTGCCAGCAGCTTGAGAGGGACTAGCGGGAGTGGTGAGCAGTTCTTC. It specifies CASSLRGTSGSGEQFF. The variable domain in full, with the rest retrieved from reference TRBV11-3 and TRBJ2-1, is EAGVVQSPRYKIIEKKQPVAFWCNPISGHNTLYWYLQNLGQGPELLIRYENEEAVDDSQLPKDRFSAERLKGVDSTLKIQPAELGDSAVYLCASSLRGTSGSGEQFFGPGTRLTVL.